This TCR beta chain appears in the sequencing data of a study of cytomegalovirus exposure and HLA in healthy donors. Study results and caveats: Rarity held for most TCR sequences, but there were some public TCRs that occurred in many donors. Overall, approximately 180 TCR beta chains were annotated as cytomegalovirus-associated. Because they were indistinguishable, some V segments, including TRBV6-2 and TRBV6-3, were excluded. By HLA locus, TCR association rates varied in a later analysis, with DRB1 showing the most and HLA-C the fewest.

The CDR3 spans 13 residues. After removal of 6 bases from V and 4 bases from J, the junction contained 3 bases not matched to a gene. The germline gives CDR1 SNHLY, CDR2 FYNNEI. This PCR relied on a set of 60 Vbeta primers and 13 Jbeta primers. This table comes from immunoSEQ multiplex PCR, and its TCRdb copy is limited to in-frame clones, with some not included. The sample includes around 150,000 clones, about three quarters of them seen just once. This clone was seen only a few times. As yet, its antigen is unknown. This rearrangement joins TRBV2 to TRBJ1-5, with TRBD1 matching over 7 bases. Sequencing input: PBMCs. The TCR was taken from a man in his forties or fifties in good health and CMV-seropositive. CDR3 bases: TGTGCCAGCAGGCGGGACAGAAATCAGCCCCAGCATTTT. It yields the protein CASRRDRNQPQHF.